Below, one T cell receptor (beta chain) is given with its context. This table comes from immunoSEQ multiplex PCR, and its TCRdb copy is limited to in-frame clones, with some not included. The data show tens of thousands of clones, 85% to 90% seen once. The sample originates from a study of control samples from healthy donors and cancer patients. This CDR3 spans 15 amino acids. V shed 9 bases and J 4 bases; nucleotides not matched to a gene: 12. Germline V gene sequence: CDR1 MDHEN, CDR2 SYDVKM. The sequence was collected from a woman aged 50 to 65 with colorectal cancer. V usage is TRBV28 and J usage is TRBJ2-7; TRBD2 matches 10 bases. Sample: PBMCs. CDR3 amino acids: CARQVGLAYRYEQYV. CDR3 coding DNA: TGTGCCAGACAAGTGGGACTAGCGTACCGTTACGAGCAGTACGTC.